These T cell receptor beta chains were read from a single sample in a study of T cell repertoires in ileal Crohn's disease. Profiled with immunoSEQ multiplex PCR; TCRdb holds only in-frame clones, not every one. The sample shows 2,500 to 3,000 clones, about 70% of them seen only once. Sequenced material: ileal tissue. The receptors here all came from an adult with Crohn's disease. CDR3s include the opening cysteine and the closing phenylalanine or tryptophan. The D gene is left open where the match is weak. Some rows mark clone size as missing; the rest say once, few, many or name a class of expanded clone.

>TRBJ2-5|large|NA|TRBV10-2
CATKSASGSLETQYF
TGCGCCACCAAAAGCGCCTCGGGGTCGCTGGAGACCCAGTACTTC
>TRBJ2-5|NA|NA|TRBV7-9
CASSQDRPLNF
TGTGCCAGCAGCCAAGACAGACCTTTGAACTTC
>TRBJ2-7|NA|TRBD1|TRBV6-4
CATSVGQGYEQYF
TGTGCCACCTCTGTGGGACAGGGATACGAGCAGTACTTC
>TRBJ2-7|NA|TRBD2|TRBV9
CASSFRDYSYEQYF
TGTGCCAGCAGCTTCCGGGACTACTCCTACGAGCAGTACTTC
>TRBJ2-5|once|TRBD1|TRBV5-1
CASSATGGRETQYF
TGCGCCAGCAGCGCGACAGGGGGACGGGAGACCCAGTACTTC
>TRBJ2-3|NA|NA|TRBV11-2
CASSFGGQSTDTQYF
TGTGCCAGCAGCTTCGGCGGGCAGAGCACAGATACGCAGTATTTT
>TRBJ1-2|NA|NA|TRBV19
CASSTAGFTNYGYTF
TGTGCCAGTAGTACAGCGGGATTTACTAACTATGGCTACACCTTC
>TRBJ1-1|few|TRBD1|TRBV4-1
CASSRRIGQGDTEAFF
TGCGCCAGCAGCCGCCGAATCGGACAGGGGGACACTGAAGCTTTCTTT
>TRBJ2-3|few|TRBD1|TRBV27
CASSLEQGGTDTQYF
TGTGCCAGCAGTTTGGAACAGGGGGGCACAGATACGCAGTATTTT
>TRBJ2-3|NA|TRBD2|TRBV7-9
CASSLASGVTDTQYF
TGTGCCAGCAGCTTAGCTAGCGGGGTCACAGATACGCAGTATTTT
>TRBJ1-2|NA|NA|TRBV25-1
CASSPRGGEGYTF
TGTGCCAGCAGTCCCCGTGGAGGGGAGGGCTACACCTTC
>TRBJ2-2|NA|NA|TRBV2
CASHRDSNTGELFF
TGTGCCAGTCACCGGGATTCGAACACCGGGGAGCTGTTTTTT
>TRBJ2-7|NA|TRBD2|TRBV7-2
CASSSGTSLEQYF
TGTGCCAGCAGCTCCGGGACTAGCCTCGAGCAGTACTTC